The 16 T cell receptor beta chains listed next were all sequenced from one sample in a study of blood T cell repertoires in COVID-19. Assay used: immunoSEQ multiplex PCR; TCRdb lists only in-frame clones, some missing. Of approximately 200,000 clones listed, approximately 86% are singletons. Sequencing was done on a sample of PBMCs or T cells enriched from blood (not recorded which). These TCRs come from a woman under 40 who had been exposed to COVID-19.

The chain is built from TRBV6-5 and TRBJ2-1; a possible D gene is TRBD1 (6 bases). CDR3 length: 14 residues. The V end was cut by 6 bases, the J end by 0 bases, with 9 bases between. Germline CDR1 is MNHEY and CDR2 is SVGAGI. This CDR3 reads CASSTGSSYNEQFF. CDR3 DNA sequence: TGTGCCAGCAGCACAGGGTCCTCCTACAATGAGCAGTTCTTC.

This sequence joins TRBV18 and TRBJ2-2; 9 bases match TRBD2. The CDR3 runs to 17 residues. The ends lost 0 bases at V and 3 bases at J; junction bases unmatched: 5. From germline, CDR1 is KGHSH and CDR2 LQKENI. The CDR3 here is CASSPPWSGGYTGELFF. DNA of the CDR3: TGTGCCAGCTCACCACCGTGGAGCGGGGGGTACACCGGGGAGCTGTTTTTT.

V gene TRBV5-5 combines with J gene TRBJ2-7; 7 nucleotides align to TRBD1. The junction had 5 bases not matched to a gene; V was cut back by 2 bases and J by 3 bases. CDR3 length: 14 residues. Looked up from germline, CDR1 is SGHKS and CDR2 is YYEKEE (reference sequence). CDR3 coding DNA: TGTGCCAGCAGCTTACAGGGGCCTAACTACGAGCAGTACTTC. This gives the protein CASSLQGPNYEQYF.

The chain carries TRBV2 and TRBJ1-2, with D maybe TRBD1 (6 bases). Germline assignment: CDR1 SNHLY and CDR2 FYNNEI. The CDR3 consists of 12 residues. With 8 bases removed from V and 9 bases from J, the gap between germline ends came to 16 bases. This CDR3 is CASQLNRDRYTF. In nucleotides, the CDR3 is TGTGCCAGCCAGTTGAACAGGGATCGCTACACCTTC. Full variable domain (rest looked up from reference TRBV2 and TRBJ1-2): EPEVTQTPSHQVTQMGQEVILRCVPISNHLYFYWYRQILGQKVEFLVSFYNNEISEKSEIFDDQFSVERPDGSNFTLKIRSTKLEDSAMYFCASQLNRDRYTFGSGTRLTVV.

This chain uses TRBV27 with TRBJ2-7; 9 nucleotides align to TRBD1. J was trimmed by 4 bases and V by 3 bases; bases with no gene match: 10. Germline V gene lookup returns CDR1 MNHEY and CDR2 SMNVEV (reference sequence). The CDR3 length is 16 residues. CDR3: CASSLFSGQGLYEQYF. CDR3 in DNA: TGTGCCAGCAGTTTGTTCTCGGGACAGGGCTTATACGAGCAGTACTTC.

Worth noting for this clone: Relative to the germline gene, one junction end is altered; a read error may explain this. This specimen includes other DNA sequences encoding the same CDR3. CDR3 in amino acids: CASTLAPQETQYF. The CDR3 DNA sequence: TGTGCCAGCACCTTGGCCCCACAAGAGACTCAGTACTTC. This sequence joins TRBV2 and TRBJ2-5; D remains unclear. The CDR3 sequence is 13 residues long. CDR1 and CDR2 (germline): SNHLY, FYNNEI.

The V call is TRBV5-4, the J call TRBJ1-2; D is uncertain. Trimming took off 2 bases at V and 6 bases at J, with 5 bases between the two ends. The CDR3 contains 11 residues. Looked up from germline, CDR1 is SGHNT and CDR2 is YYREEE (reference sequence). The CDR3 reads CASSFGNGYTF. The DNA for the CDR3 is TGTGCCAGCAGCTTCGGGAATGGCTACACCTTC. Complete variable domain (other parts from reference TRBV5-4 and TRBJ1-2): ETGVTQSPTHLIKTRGQQVTLRCSSQSGHNTVSWYQQALGQGPQFIFQYYREEENGRGNFPPRFSGLQFPNYSSELNVNALELDDSALYLCASSFGNGYTFGSGTRLTVV.

J is TRBJ2-5 and V is TRBV24-1, with D perhaps matching TRBD2 (8 bases). The V end lost 4 bases, the J end lost 1 base, and 18 bases lay between the germline ends. CDR1 and CDR2 from the germline V gene are KGHDR and SFDVKD. The CDR3 contains 17 residues. As DNA, the CDR3 is TGTGCCACCAGTGACCCGGGGGGGGGACAGATCCAAGAGACCCAGTACTTC. As protein: CATSDPGGGQIQETQYF.

The chain carries TRBV3-1 (or the pseudogene TRBV3-2) and TRBJ1-6, with TRBD1 identical over 10 bases. This CDR3 has 15 amino acids. CDR1 and CDR2 (germline): LGHDT, YNNKEL (reference sequence). The trim removed 1 base at V and 13 bases at J, leaving 7 bases unmatched. The CDR3: CASSQGDRGMHPLHF. CDR3 coding DNA: TGTGCCAGCAGCCAAGGGGACAGGGGCATGCATCCCCTCCACTTT.

The CDR3 nucleotides read TGTGCCAGCAGCGCCGCATTAAGAGAGTACAATGAGCAGTTCTTC. This sequence encodes CASSAALREYNEQFF. The chain uses TRBV9 and TRBJ2-1, with D uncertain. In germline, CDR1 is SGDLS, CDR2 YYNGEE. The CDR3 sequence is 15 residues long. The ends were cut back, 3 bases at V and 4 bases at J, with 14 bases in the middle.

This chain links TRBV10-3 with TRBJ1-5; 9 bases fit TRBD1. Germline assignment: CDR1 ENHRY and CDR2 SYGVKD. V trimming: 6 bases; J trimming: 5 bases; junction bases outside the gene matches: 2. The CDR3 totals 13 residues. As DNA, the CDR3 is TGTGCCATCAGGGGACAGGGCCATCAGCCCCAGCATTTT. Its protein product is CAIRGQGHQPQHF.

The rearrangement joins TRBV13 to TRBJ1-2; D gene uncertain. The germline V gene has CDR1 PRHDT and CDR2 FYEKMQ (reference sequence). The CDR3 has 12 amino acids. Trimming pared 3 bases from V and 8 bases from J, leaving 10 bases between. CDR3 amino acids: CASSLRGRGYTF. CDR3 in DNA: TGTGCCAGCAGCTTGCGGGGTAGGGGCTACACCTTC.

The DNA of the CDR3 is TGTGCTAGTGGTTTGGTACTGAACAGGGGGCCCAATATAGAACTGTTTTTT. Amino acid sequence: CASGLVLNRGPNIELFF. The chain recombines TRBV12-5 with TRBJ1-4, with 9 bases that match TRBD1. This CDR3 is 17 amino acids long. The germline V gene encodes CDR1 LGHNT and CDR2 FRNRAP. The trim removed 0 bases at V and 12 bases at J, leaving 14 bases unmatched. The complete variable domain, with remaining parts taken from reference TRBV12-5 and TRBJ1-4, reads DARVTQTPRHKVTEMGQEVTMRCQPILGHNTVFWYRQTMMQGLELLAYFRNRAPLDDSGMPKDRFSAEMPDATLATLKIQPSEPRDSAVYFCASGLVLNRGPNIELFFGSGTQLSVL.

The V gene is TRBV12-5, the J gene TRBJ1-3, with a possible D match to TRBD1 (6 bases). The V and J ends lost 6 bases and 2 bases respectively, with 11 bases between them. The CDR3 is made up of 14 amino acids. Germline assignment: CDR1 LGHNT and CDR2 FRNRAP. CDR3 in amino acids: CASGHRQAGNTIYF. CDR3 sequence (DNA): TGTGCTAGTGGACACAGACAGGCTGGAAACACCATATATTTT.

The genes are TRBV18 and TRBJ1-3; the match to TRBD1 covers 7 bases. This CDR3 comprises 18 residues. Unmatched junction bases numbered 10, after V lost 2 bases and J lost 0 bases. The V gene's germline CDR1 is KGHSH and CDR2 LQKENI. The chain's CDR3 is CASSPTKQGPSSGNTIYF. CDR3 DNA sequence: TGTGCCAGCTCACCAACAAAACAGGGGCCTAGCTCTGGAAACACCATATATTTT.

The chain is built from TRBV11-2 and TRBJ2-7; D is undetermined. CDR1 SGHAT and CDR2 FQNNGV come from the germline V gene. The germline V and J ends were trimmed by 3 bases and 3 bases, with 3 bases remaining between them. The length of the CDR3 is 11 residues. The CDR3 DNA sequence: TGTGCCAGCAGCTTCCACTACGAGCAGTACTTC. As protein: CASSFHYEQYF.